One and the same sample provided the 32 T cell receptor beta chains below, sequenced in a study of neurological immune-mediated disorders. Indicated time point: longitudinal time-point 2. One entry per CDR3 protein, called by TCRdb with MiXCR from the 5' RACE reads. In the table there are about 80,000 distinct CDR3 sequences, 5% to 6% of which are singletons. The material sequenced was PBMCs. The receptors were sampled from a woman in her sixties with multiple sclerosis.

In this sample, this clonotype turned up many times. The CDR3 DNA reads TGCAGTGCTAGCTCCGGGGTGAACACTGAAGCTTTCTTT. Translation gives CSASSGVNTEAFF. The chain recombines TRBV20-1 with TRBJ1-1; D is unclear. The CDR3 consists of 13 residues. Germline V gene data show CDR1 as DFQATT and CDR2 as SNEGSKA (reference sequence). The ends were cut back, 3 bases at V and 0 bases at J, with 8 bases in the middle.

At least ten counts were recorded for this clonotype. This rearrangement joins TRBV25-1 to TRBJ2-2; TRBD1 matches 7 bases. Trimming removed 10 bases from V and 4 bases from J; junction bases left unmatched: 6. The CDR3 runs 13 residues. Per the germline V gene, CDR1 is MGHDK and CDR2 is SYGVNS. The CDR3 DNA reads as TGTGCCACCAGGGACAGACCCACCGGGGAGCTGTTTTTT. Its protein is CATRDRPTGELFF.

This clonotype was observed many times. The rearrangement joins TRBV5-1 to TRBJ1-2; no definite D call. Trimming shortened V by 0 bases and J by 4 bases, and 10 bases separated the two germline ends. Germline V CDR1 and CDR2: SGHRS, YFSETQ. The CDR3 consists of 14 residues. Written as DNA, the CDR3 is TGCGCCAGCAGCTTGGACACGGACCTCTATGGCTACACCTTC. The encoded protein is CASSLDTDLYGYTF. Variable domain in full (rest from reference TRBV5-1 and TRBJ1-2): KAGVTQTPRYLIKTRGQQVTLSCSPISGHRSVSWYQQTPGQGLQFLFEYFSETQRNKGNFPGRFSGRQFSNSRSEMNVSTLELGDSALYLCASSLDTDLYGYTFGSGTRLTVV.

As concerns this clonotype: This may arise from a read error, as a much more abundant clone is one base away. The genes are TRBV14 and TRBJ2-3; D is ambiguous. Trimming took off 0 bases at V and 2 bases at J, with 9 bases between the two ends. The CDR3 totals 15 residues. Looked up from germline, CDR1 is SGHDN and CDR2 is FVKESK. The CDR3 nucleotides read TGTGCCAGCAGCCAAGATGGGCGGTCCACAGATACGCAGTATTTT. Translating it yields CASSQDGRSTDTQYF.

The chain carries TRBV6-1 and TRBJ2-5, with TRBD2 matching 9 bases. This CDR3 is built from 14 residues. The J segment lost 2 bases and the V segment lost 8 bases, leaving 6 bases of the junction unmatched. Germline V lookup: CDR1 MNHNS, CDR2 SASEGT. CDR3 region: CASGAGGNQETQYF. CDR3 coding DNA: TGTGCCAGCGGAGCGGGGGGAAATCAAGAGACCCAGTACTTC.

This clonotype has at least ten counts. This sequence joins TRBV12-3 or TRBV12-4 and TRBJ1-1, with a possible D match to TRBD1 (5 bases). Trimming stripped 2 bases from V and 1 base from J, with 8 bases between. The CDR3 loop spans 14 amino acids. The CDR3 is CASSLQGPNTEAFF. CDR3 DNA sequence: TGTGCCAGCAGTTTACAGGGTCCGAACACTGAAGCTTTCTTT.

DNA for the CDR3: TGTGCCAGCAGCCAAGGACAGGGGCAGAACACCGGGGAGCTGTTTTTT. Translated: CASSQGQGQNTGELFF. V and J are TRBV11-3 and TRBJ2-2; 9 bases fit TRBD1. After removal of 5 bases from V and 1 base from J, the junction contained 5 bases not matched to a gene. Germline V lookup: CDR1 SGHNT, CDR2 YENEEA. The CDR3 consists of 16 residues.

On this clonotype: One base away lies a much larger clone, so this may be a sequencing read error. The DNA of the CDR3 is TGTGCCAGCAGCTTCGACATGGAGGAAGGCTACACCTTC. Amino acids: CASSFDMEEGYTF. The chain employs TRBV7-6 and TRBJ1-2; D is unclear. V was cut by 3 bases and J by 8 bases, with 13 bases left in between. CDR1 and CDR2 from the germline V gene are SGHVS and FNYEAQ. CDR3 length: 13 amino acids.

This clonotype was seen at least ten times. This rearrangement joins TRBV4-1 to TRBJ1-1; a weak D match, TRBD1 (6 bases). Germline CDR1 is MGHRA and CDR2 is YSYEKL. The CDR3 length is 16 residues. V lost 1 base, J lost 6 bases, and 18 bases lay in between. The CDR3 is CASSQGGGSYAPEAFF. The CDR3 coding sequence is TGCGCCAGCAGCCAAGGGGGGGGCTCATATGCCCCTGAAGCTTTCTTT.

This clonotype was observed many times. V gene TRBV6-5 combines with J gene TRBJ1-5, with a possible D match to TRBD1 (6 bases). The germline CDR1 and CDR2 sequences are MNHEY and SVGAGI. V lost 4 bases and J lost 5, with 9 bases in between. The CDR3 runs 13 residues. The DNA for the CDR3 is TGTGCCAGCAGTTTACAGGGTGATCAGCCCCAGCATTTT. Its protein is CASSLQGDQPQHF.

There are many counts of this clonotype. Because it lacks the conserved phenylalanine or tryptophan at the end, this CDR3 is likely a read error. No DNA is shown, since the ends of the CDR3 on it are uncertain; the CDR3 is the one TCRdb lists. This rearrangement joins TRBV5-1 to TRBJ2-1; the table assigns TRBD1, which was not confirmed against the DNA. The V gene's germline CDR1 is SGHRS and CDR2 YFSETQ. Both ends counted, the CDR3 spans 14 residues. The CDR3 here is CASSPGTGNPRIVL.

The table lists this clonotype with many counts. The chain recombines TRBV11-1 with TRBJ1-1; D unclear. From germline, CDR1 is SGHAT and CDR2 FQDESV (reference sequence). Trimming took 1 base from V and 3 from J, leaving 12 bases between them. The CDR3 runs 15 residues. CDR3: CASSLVAPEDTEAFF. The CDR3 DNA is TGTGCCAGCAGCTTAGTGGCACCGGAGGACACTGAAGCTTTCTTT.

This clonotype was seen many times. The chain uses TRBV9 and TRBJ2-6; 8 bases line up with TRBD1. The V gene end was trimmed by 4 bases and the J gene end by 3 bases; junction bases not matched to a gene: 9. Germline lookup yields CDR1 SGDLS and CDR2 YYNGEE. CDR3 length: 17 residues. Here the CDR3 DNA reads TGTGCCAGCAGCTCACGACAGGGGCCCTTTGGGGCCAACGTCCTGACTTTC. It codes for CASSSRQGPFGANVLTF.

J is TRBJ2-5 and V is TRBV20-1; no reliable D call. Germline CDR1 DFQATT, CDR2 SNEGSKA (reference sequence). The CDR3 extends over 11 amino acids. V lost 0 bases to trimming and J lost 5 bases, with 4 bases between them. The CDR3 loop reads CSARDIETQYF. In nucleotides, the CDR3 is TGCAGTGCTAGAGATATCGAGACCCAGTACTTC.

Ten or more counts support this clonotype. V and J are TRBV2 and TRBJ2-3, with D perhaps matching TRBD1 or TRBD2 (5 bases each). Germline-derived CDR1 and CDR2 are SNHLY and FYNNEI. The V end was cut by 7 bases, the J end by 0 bases, with 14 bases between. There are 15 residues in the CDR3. As DNA, the CDR3 is TGTGCCAGCACCCGCGAATGGGGGAGCACAGATACGCAGTATTTT. Protein: CASTREWGSTDTQYF.

There are a few counts of this clonotype. The rearrangement links TRBV6-5 to TRBJ2-1, with 7 bases that match TRBD2. Per the germline V gene, CDR1 is MNHEY and CDR2 is SVGAGI. V dropped 0 bases and J dropped 5; count of bases not matched to a gene: 7. CDR3 size: 16 residues. CDR3 residues: CASSYSGGTNHNEQFF. CDR3 sequence (DNA): TGTGCCAGCAGTTACTCGGGCGGGACTAACCACAATGAGCAGTTCTTC.

The table lists this clonotype with many counts. The chain employs TRBV4-2 and TRBJ2-7, with 9 bases aligning to TRBD2. V lost 0 bases and J lost 2; bases outside the gene matches: 2. This CDR3 has 15 residues. Per the germline V gene, CDR1 is LGHNA and CDR2 is YNFKEQ. This CDR3 is CASSQDASGAYEQYF. The CDR3 bases are TGTGCCAGCAGCCAAGATGCTAGCGGGGCCTACGAGCAGTACTTC.

This clonotype has at least ten counts. The rearrangement uses TRBV5-1 and TRBJ1-4, with a tentative D call TRBD1 (5 bases). Germline CDR1 SGHRS, CDR2 YFSETQ. V gave up 0 bases and J gave up 0 bases, with 12 bases separating them. The CDR3 totals 17 residues. The CDR3 is CASSLEWGFSTNEKLFF. The DNA of the CDR3 is TGCGCCAGCAGCTTGGAGTGGGGCTTCTCAACTAATGAAAAACTGTTTTTT.

This clonotype was found many times. The chain recombines TRBV29-1 with TRBJ2-7; 8 bases fit TRBD1. The germline V gene encodes CDR1 SQVTM and CDR2 ANQGSEA. V lost 5 bases and J lost 5; bases outside the gene matches: 8. CDR3 length equals 13 residues. The CDR3 nucleotides are TGCAGCGTTCGTCCAGGGGGCATCAACGAGCAGTACTTC. The encoded protein is CSVRPGGINEQYF.

In its sample, this clonotype was seen many times. The V gene is TRBV7-9, the J gene TRBJ1-6, with D perhaps matching TRBD1 (5 bases). CDR3 length: 14 amino acids. The germline V gene encodes CDR1 SEHNR and CDR2 FQNEAQ (reference sequence). Deletions cut 2 bases from V and 6 bases from J, with 8 bases between. The CDR3, as DNA: TGTGCCAGCAGCTTAAACGGGGCTAATTCACCCCTCCACTTT. It encodes CASSLNGANSPLHF.

Many counts were recorded for this clonotype. V usage is TRBV20-1 and J usage is TRBJ1-2; 8 positions agree with TRBD1. Per the germline V gene, CDR1 is DFQATT and CDR2 is SNEGSKA (reference sequence). This CDR3 region has 17 residues. The junction had 14 bases not matched to a gene; V was cut back by 1 base and J by 4 bases. The CDR3 region is CSARGGDRIMTGYGYTF. The CDR3 bases are TGCAGTGCTAGAGGAGGGGACAGGATTATGACGGGCTATGGCTACACCTTC.

This clonotype was recorded many times. This chain uses TRBV5-1 with TRBJ2-2; 8 bases align to TRBD1. There are 14 residues in the CDR3. V lost 4 bases, J lost 7 bases, and 6 bases stayed unmatched. Germline CDR1 reads SGHRS; CDR2 reads YFSETQ. The CDR3 spells CASSRDRMDGELFF. CDR3 DNA: TGCGCCAGCAGCCGGGACAGGATGGACGGGGAGCTGTTTTTT. Filled out from reference TRBV5-1 and TRBJ2-2, the complete variable domain reads KAGVTQTPRYLIKTRGQQVTLSCSPISGHRSVSWYQQTPGQGLQFLFEYFSETQRNKGNFPGRFSGRQFSNSRSEMNVSTLELGDSALYLCASSRDRMDGELFFGEGSRLTVL.

V and J are TRBV28 and TRBJ1-1; D is perhaps TRBD1 (6 bases). Germline lookup yields CDR1 MDHEN and CDR2 SYDVKM. This CDR3 is built from 14 residues. The germline V and J ends were trimmed by 5 bases and 5 bases, with 15 bases remaining between them. The CDR3 DNA sequence: TGTGCCAGCAGTATACAGGGAAAGGGAACTGAAGCTTTCTTT. It translates to CASSIQGKGTEAFF.

This clonotype has a count of ten or more. The chain combines TRBV18 with TRBJ2-5; the D is unclear. The germline V gene has CDR1 KGHSH and CDR2 LQKENI. This CDR3 region has 12 residues. Deletions cut 5 bases from V and 0 bases from J, with 4 bases between. The DNA of the CDR3 is TGTGCCAGCTCAGGGGACCAAGAGACCCAGTACTTC. Protein product: CASSGDQETQYF.

This clonotype turned up a few times. This rearrangement joins TRBV19 to TRBJ2-7; D not resolved. Germline V gives CDR1 LNHDA, CDR2 SQIVND (reference sequence). The CDR3 runs to 13 residues. V was trimmed by 5 bases and J by 0 bases, leaving 8 bases between them. CDR3 loop: CASSHAISYEQYF. DNA for the CDR3: TGTGCCAGTAGTCACGCCATCTCCTACGAGCAGTACTTC.

This clonotype was counted many times. The J gene is TRBJ1-1, the V gene TRBV29-1; no definite D call. This CDR3 contains 14 residues. Germline V CDR1 and CDR2: SQVTM, ANQGSEA. The germline V and J ends were trimmed by 5 bases and 0 bases, with 13 bases remaining between them. CDR3 DNA: TGCAGCGTTCGGAAGGGTGGCGTGAACACTGAAGCTTTCTTT. Its protein is CSVRKGGVNTEAFF. Drawing the rest from reference TRBV29-1 and TRBJ1-1, the complete variable domain is SAVISQKPSRDICQRGTSLTIQCQVDSQVTMMFWYRQQPGQSLTLIATANQGSEATYESGFVIDKFPISRPNLTFSTLTVSNMSPEDSSIYLCSVRKGGVNTEAFFGQGTRLTVV.

The table lists this clonotype with many counts. The rearrangement uses TRBV5-1 and TRBJ2-1; D is uncertain. The V end lost 5 bases, the J end lost 1 base, and 7 bases lay between the germline ends. Germline V lookup: CDR1 SGHRS, CDR2 YFSETQ. This CDR3 comprises 13 residues. CDR3 sequence reads: CASSIGSYNEQFF. The CDR3 region has the DNA TGCGCCAGCAGTATCGGGTCCTACAATGAGCAGTTCTTC.

This clonotype was seen ten or more times. This chain links TRBV3-1 with TRBJ2-3; D is ambiguous. Germline V gives CDR1 LGHDT, CDR2 YNNKEL (reference sequence). The CDR3 loop spans 14 amino acids. The V end lost 1 base, the J end lost 1 base, and 6 bases lay between the germline ends. The CDR3 sequence: CASSQVTGTDTQYF. Here the CDR3 DNA reads TGTGCCAGCAGCCAAGTTACCGGCACAGATACGCAGTATTTT.

In its sample, this clonotype was seen many times. V gene TRBV5-1 combines with J gene TRBJ2-6; possible D gene TRBD2, 5 bases. The CDR3 is 14 amino acids. Per germline, CDR1 SGHRS and CDR2 YFSETQ. Trimming cost V 4 bases and J 4 bases, with 9 bases left between them. The CDR3 DNA is TGCGCCAGCAGCAACTCGGGAGGGGCCAACGTCCTGACTTTC. Residues: CASSNSGGANVLTF.

This chain joins TRBV27 and TRBJ1-1; maybe TRBD1 (5 bases). CDR1 is MNHEY, CDR2 SMNVEV, per germline (reference sequence). The CDR3 runs 16 residues. Trimming removed 0 bases at V and 1 base at J, with 12 bases between. The CDR3 DNA sequence: TGTGCCAGCAGTTTATCGGGGTTGGGGCGGAACACTGAAGCTTTCTTT. Translating gives CASSLSGLGRNTEAFF.

This clonotype was detected ten times or more. This rearrangement joins TRBV25-1 to TRBJ1-5; 9 nucleotides agree with TRBD1. Per the germline V gene, CDR1 is MGHDK and CDR2 is SYGVNS. The CDR3 extends over 12 amino acids. Trimming at V came to 6 bases and at J to 16 bases, leaving 10 bases not matched to a gene. The CDR3 sequence: CASSLGDRAVHF. As DNA, the CDR3 is TGTGCCAGCAGCCTCGGGGACAGGGCCGTCCATTTT.

This clonotype was seen repeatedly, ten times or more. The chain is built from TRBV5-1 and TRBJ2-5; no clear D gene. V shed 0 bases and J shed 5 bases, with 11 bases lying between them. This CDR3 is built from 14 residues. CDR1 is SGHRS and CDR2 is YFSETQ in the germline V gene. The CDR3 DNA reads TGCGCCAGCAGCTTGGGCGCAGGTCGGGAGACCCAGTACTTC. This codes for CASSLGAGRETQYF.